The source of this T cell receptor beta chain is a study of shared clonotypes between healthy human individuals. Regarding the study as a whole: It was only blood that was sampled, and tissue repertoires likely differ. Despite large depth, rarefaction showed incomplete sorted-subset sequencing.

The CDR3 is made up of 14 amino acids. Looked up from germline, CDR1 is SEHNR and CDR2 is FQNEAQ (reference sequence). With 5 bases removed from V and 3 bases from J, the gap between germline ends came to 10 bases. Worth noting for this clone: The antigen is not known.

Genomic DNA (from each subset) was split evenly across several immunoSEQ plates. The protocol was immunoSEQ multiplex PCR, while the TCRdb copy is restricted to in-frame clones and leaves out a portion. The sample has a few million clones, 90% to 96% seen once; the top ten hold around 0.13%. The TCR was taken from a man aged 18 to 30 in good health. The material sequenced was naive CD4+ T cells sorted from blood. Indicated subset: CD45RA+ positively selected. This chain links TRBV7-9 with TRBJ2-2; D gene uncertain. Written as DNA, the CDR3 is TGTGCCAGCAGCCCTTCCCGGGACACCGGGGAGCTGTTTTTT. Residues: CASSPSRDTGELFF.